What follows are 7 T cell receptor beta chains derived from one specimen sequenced in a study of cytomegalovirus exposure and HLA in healthy donors. The PCR used 60 Vbeta and 13 Jbeta primers. Sequencing used immunoSEQ multiplex PCR; TCRdb keeps in-frame clones, though not all of them. Here the sample table reports just over 50,000 clones. Sample: PBMCs. The receptors were gathered from a woman aged 55 to 70 in good health and CMV-seropositive.

The chain employs TRBV19 and TRBJ2-3; D may be TRBD2 (5 bases). The germline V and J ends were trimmed by 10 bases and 1 base, with 15 bases remaining between them. This CDR3 comprises 14 residues. In germline, CDR1 is LNHDA, CDR2 SQIVND (reference sequence). The chain's CDR3 is CATATQEGTDTQYF. DNA of the CDR3: TGTGCCACCGCTACTCAGGAGGGCACAGATACGCAGTATTTT.

This CDR3 is CASITTGDFQRDQPQHF. DNA for the CDR3: TGTGCCAGCATTACGACAGGGGACTTCCAAAGGGATCAGCCCCAGCATTTT. The chain has TRBV28 and TRBJ1-5; 8 positions agree with TRBD1. Germline V lookup: CDR1 MDHEN, CDR2 SYDVKM. Germline trimming cut 7 bases from V and 5 bases from J; bases unmatched to any gene: 16. CDR3 length: 17 amino acids.

V is TRBV10-1 and J is TRBJ1-1; no clear D gene. The CDR3 is 15 amino acids. V lost 0 bases and J lost 1, with 9 bases in between. Germline V gives CDR1 WNHNN, CDR2 SYGVQD (reference sequence). The CDR3 sequence: CASSESTRGNTEAFF. CDR3 nucleotides: TGCGCCAGCAGTGAGTCGACTCGAGGGAACACTGAAGCTTTCTTT.

The chain links TRBV4-3 to TRBJ1-2; D gene unclear. This CDR3 is 16 amino acids long. Deletions cut 3 bases from V and 4 bases from J, with 18 bases between. CDR1 is LGHNA, CDR2 YSLEER, per germline. CDR3 sequence reads: CASSHNHGEIRYGYTF. CDR3 sequence (DNA): TGCGCCAGCAGCCACAACCACGGGGAGATACGCTATGGCTACACCTTC.

The rearrangement links TRBV6-5 to TRBJ1-1, with D tentatively TRBD1 (6 bases). Trimming stripped 6 bases from V and 4 bases from J, with 18 bases between. The CDR3 spans 15 residues. Germline V CDR1 and CDR2: MNHEY, SVGAGI. In DNA, the CDR3 is TGTGCCAGCAGCACAAACAGGGAAGCGAGCACTGAAGCTTTCTTT. It specifies CASSTNREASTEAFF.

The chain recombines TRBV6-1 with TRBJ2-4; 8 nucleotides align to TRBD1. The germline gives CDR1 MNHNS, CDR2 SASEGT. The trim removed 8 bases at V and 5 bases at J, leaving 5 bases unmatched. CDR3 length: 13 amino acids. CDR3 region: CASARTGQNIQYF. CDR3 bases: TGTGCCAGCGCGCGGACAGGGCAAAACATTCAGTACTTC.

The chain couples TRBV25-1 to TRBJ1-3, with D perhaps TRBD1 (5 bases). Trimming left V 1 base short and J 0 bases short, with 7 bases between. CDR1 MGHDK and CDR2 SYGVNS come from the germline V gene. The CDR3 is 15 residues long. CDR3 residues: CASSELDSSGNTIYF. CDR3 coding DNA: TGTGCCAGCAGTGAATTAGACAGCTCTGGAAACACCATATATTTT.